What follows are 12 T cell receptor beta chains derived from one specimen sequenced in a study of CD8+ T cells in alopecia areata. Following RNA extraction, reverse transcription yielded cDNA that acted as the sequencing template. Clones were read by immunoSEQ multiplex PCR, and TCRdb kept only the in-frame ones, dropping some. The sample has about 120,000 clones, about 50% seen once. Treatment of the sample: oral pan-JAK inhibitor, 5-10 mg twice daily. This specimen consisted of CD4+ T cells sorted from blood, obtained at week 4, from a patient treated with tofacitinib. The receptors were sampled from a human donor with alopecia areata.

This clone was seen only a few times. The chain joins TRBV9 to TRBJ2-2; D unclear. Trimming removed 0 bases at V and 7 bases at J, with 7 bases between. CDR1 SGDLS and CDR2 YYNGEE come from the germline V gene. This CDR3 is 13 amino acids long. CDR3 nucleotide sequence: TGTGCCAGCAGCGTAGGATCTGGCGGGGAGCTGTTTTTT. Translating it yields CASSVGSGGELFF.

As concerns this clone: Within the sample, other DNA sequences also encode this same CDR3. V gene TRBV5-1 combines with J gene TRBJ1-1, with D possibly matching TRBD1 (6 bases). V gave up 7 bases and J gave up 0 bases, with 13 bases separating them. CDR1 and CDR2 (germline): SGHRS, YFSETQ. This CDR3 comprises 14 residues. The CDR3 reads CASSSGTLNTEAFF. The CDR3 DNA follows: TGCGCCAGCTCTTCCGGGACACTGAACACTGAAGCTTTCTTT. The full variable domain, rest sourced from reference TRBV5-1 and TRBJ1-1, is KAGVTQTPRYLIKTRGQQVTLSCSPISGHRSVSWYQQTPGQGLQFLFEYFSETQRNKGNFPGRFSGRQFSNSRSEMNVSTLELGDSALYLCASSSGTLNTEAFFGQGTRLTVV.

The genes are TRBV5-1 and TRBJ2-1, with 7 bases aligning to TRBD2. J gave up 10 bases and V 1 base, and 5 bases lay outside the gene matches. The CDR3 is 13 amino acids. Germline V gene data show CDR1 as SGHRS and CDR2 as YFSETQ. CDR3 nucleotides: TGCGCCAGCAGCTTGCAACCGGGAGGAGAGCAGTTCTTC. Residues: CASSLQPGGEQFF.

The chain uses TRBV29-1 and TRBJ2-3; tentatively, D is TRBD1 (6 bases). V was cut by 4 bases and J by 1 base, with 12 bases left in between. This CDR3 is built from 14 residues. The germline V gene encodes CDR1 SQVTM and CDR2 ANQGSEA. CDR3 region: CSVGGTTRTDTQYF. The CDR3 coding sequence is TGCAGCGTTGGGGGGACAACACGCACAGATACGCAGTATTTT.

V and J are TRBV11-2 and TRBJ2-7; TRBD2 matches 12 bases. V trimming: 3 bases; J trimming: 5 bases; junction bases outside the gene matches: 5. The CDR3 extends over 15 amino acids. In germline, CDR1 is SGHAT, CDR2 FQNNGV. The CDR3 DNA is TGTGCCAGCAGCTTTCGGACTAGCGGGAACCACGAGCAGTACTTC. Amino acids: CASSFRTSGNHEQYF.

This chain links TRBV5-1 with TRBJ1-4, with D maybe TRBD1 (5 bases). Germline V gene data show CDR1 as SGHRS and CDR2 as YFSETQ. The CDR3 runs 15 residues. Trimming removed 5 bases from V and 4 bases from J, with 15 bases in between. CDR3 sequence: CASRDIGADNEKLFF. The CDR3 nucleotides are TGCGCCAGCAGGGATATCGGGGCTGATAATGAAAAACTGTTTTTT.

The CDR3 reads CASSSGTGMNTEAFF. CDR3 DNA sequence: TGCGCCAGCAGTTCTGGGACAGGCATGAACACTGAAGCTTTCTTT. This chain joins TRBV5-1 and TRBJ1-1; TRBD1 agrees at 8 bases. With V trimmed by 5 bases and J by 0 bases, 6 bases remained unmatched. The germline CDR1 and CDR2 sequences are SGHRS and YFSETQ. The CDR3 length is 15 residues.

The CDR3 DNA follows: TGTGCCAGCAGCCCCCGGAGGGGGGACACTGAAGCTTTCTTT. This translates into CASSPRRGDTEAFF. This chain uses TRBV5-6 with TRBJ1-1; D is possibly TRBD1 (6 bases). Germline V gives CDR1 SGHDT, CDR2 YYEEEE. CDR3 size: 14 residues. Trimming shortened V by 4 bases and J by 3 bases, and 13 bases separated the two germline ends.

The V call is TRBV2, the J call TRBJ1-2, with D possibly matching TRBD1 (5 bases). This CDR3 is built from 12 residues. With 6 bases removed from V and 4 bases from J, the gap between germline ends came to 9 bases. Germline V gene data show CDR1 as SNHLY and CDR2 as FYNNEI. CDR3 loop: CASSTDSYGYTF. CDR3 DNA: TGTGCCAGCAGCACCGACAGCTATGGCTACACCTTC.

V is TRBV2 and J is TRBJ1-5, with TRBD1 identical over 8 bases. There are 15 residues in the CDR3. V trimming: 2 bases; J trimming: 5 bases; junction bases outside the gene matches: 5. Germline CDR1 reads SNHLY; CDR2 reads FYNNEI. CDR3 amino acids: CASSESGTGYQPQHF. CDR3 DNA: TGTGCCAGCAGTGAATCCGGGACAGGCTATCAGCCCCAGCATTTT.

This clone was found once. This chain uses TRBV30 with TRBJ1-2; TRBD1 might be the D (5 bases). Trimming took off 5 bases at V and 3 bases at J, with 10 bases between the two ends. The V gene's germline CDR1 is GTSNPN and CDR2 SVGIG (reference sequence). The CDR3 length is 12 residues. The CDR3 is CAWLGTDYGYTF. The CDR3 DNA follows: TGTGCCTGGTTGGGGACGGACTATGGCTACACCTTC. Drawing the rest from reference TRBV30 and TRBJ1-2, the complete variable domain is SQTIHQWPATLVQPVGSPLSLECTVEGTSNPNLYWYRQAAGRGLQLLFYSVGIGQISSEVPQNLSASRPQDRQFILSSKKLLLSDSGFYLCAWLGTDYGYTFGSGTRLTVV.

This clone was counted only a few times. This rearrangement joins TRBV29-1 to TRBJ1-1, with TRBD1 identical over 11 bases. The CDR3 length is 15 residues. With 2 bases clipped from V and 9 bases from J, the junction kept 11 bases outside the gene matches. Germline V gene data show CDR1 as SQVTM and CDR2 as ANQGSEA. The CDR3 sequence is CSVEHPGTGGYQAFF. Here the CDR3 DNA reads TGCAGCGTTGAACACCCCGGGACAGGGGGGTACCAAGCTTTCTTT. The full variable domain, with the rest looked up from reference TRBV29-1 and TRBJ1-1, is SAVISQKPSRDICQRGTSLTIQCQVDSQVTMMFWYRQQPGQSLTLIATANQGSEATYESGFVIDKFPISRPNLTFSTLTVSNMSPEDSSIYLCSVEHPGTGGYQAFFGQGTRLTVV.